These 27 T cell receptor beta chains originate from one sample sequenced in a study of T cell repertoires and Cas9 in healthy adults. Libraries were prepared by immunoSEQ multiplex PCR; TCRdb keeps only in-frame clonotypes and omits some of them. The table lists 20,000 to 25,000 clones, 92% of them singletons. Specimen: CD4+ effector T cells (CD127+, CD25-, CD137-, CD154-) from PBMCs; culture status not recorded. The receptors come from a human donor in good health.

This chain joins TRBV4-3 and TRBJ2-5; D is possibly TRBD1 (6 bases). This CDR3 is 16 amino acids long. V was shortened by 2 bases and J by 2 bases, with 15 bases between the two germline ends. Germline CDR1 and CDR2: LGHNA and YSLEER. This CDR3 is CASSQRPPGQQETQYF. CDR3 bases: TGCGCCAGCAGCCAACGACCACCGGGACAACAAGAGACCCAGTACTTC.

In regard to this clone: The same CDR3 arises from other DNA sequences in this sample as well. CDR3 sequence reads: CAISESRLGPGTGANVLTF. CDR3 coding DNA: TGTGCCATCAGTGAGTCGCGTCTGGGACCGGGGACTGGGGCCAACGTCCTGACTTTC. J is TRBJ2-6 and V is TRBV10-3, with D tentatively TRBD1 or TRBD2 (5 bases each). The germline V gene encodes CDR1 ENHRY and CDR2 SYGVKD. The CDR3 sequence is 19 residues long. V shed 0 bases and J shed 2 bases, with 17 bases lying between them.

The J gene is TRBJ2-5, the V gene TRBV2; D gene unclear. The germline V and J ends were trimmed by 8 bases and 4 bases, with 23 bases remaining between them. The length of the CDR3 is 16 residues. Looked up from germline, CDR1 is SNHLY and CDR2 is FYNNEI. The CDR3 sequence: CASRRGTAVRAETQYF. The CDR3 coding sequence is TGTGCCAGCCGTAGAGGCACGGCGGTCCGGGCAGAGACCCAGTACTTC.

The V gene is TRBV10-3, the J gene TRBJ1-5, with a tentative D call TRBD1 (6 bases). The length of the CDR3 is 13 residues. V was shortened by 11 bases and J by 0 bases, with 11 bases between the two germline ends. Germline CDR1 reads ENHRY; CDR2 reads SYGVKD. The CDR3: CAAQGDSNQPQHF. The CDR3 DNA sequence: TGTGCCGCACAGGGAGATAGCAATCAGCCCCAGCATTTT.

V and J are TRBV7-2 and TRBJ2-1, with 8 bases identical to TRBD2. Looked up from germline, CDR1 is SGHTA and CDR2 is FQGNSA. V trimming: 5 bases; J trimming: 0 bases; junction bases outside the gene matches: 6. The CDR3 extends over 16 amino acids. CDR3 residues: CASSTRLAISYNEQFF. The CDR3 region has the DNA TGTGCCAGCAGCACGCGACTAGCGATCTCCTACAATGAGCAGTTCTTC.

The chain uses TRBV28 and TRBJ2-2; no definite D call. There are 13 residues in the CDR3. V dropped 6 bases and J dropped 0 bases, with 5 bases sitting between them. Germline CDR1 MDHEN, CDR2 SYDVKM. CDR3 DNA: TGTGCCAGCAGAACAGCGAACACCGGGGAGCTGTTTTTT. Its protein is CASRTANTGELFF. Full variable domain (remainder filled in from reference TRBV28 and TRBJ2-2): DVKVTQSSRYLVKRTGEKVFLECVQDMDHENMFWYRQDPGLGLRLIYFSYDVKMKEKGDIPEGYSVSREKKERFSLILESASTNQTSMYLCASRTANTGELFFGEGSRLTVL.

CDR3 protein: CASSLWAGGGYNEQFF. The CDR3 DNA follows: TGTGCCAGCAGCTTATGGGCCGGGGGGGGCTACAATGAGCAGTTCTTC. The genes are TRBV7-2 and TRBJ2-1; 8 bases agree with TRBD2. Looked up from germline, CDR1 is SGHTA and CDR2 is FQGNSA. The length of the CDR3 is 16 residues. V was clipped by 2 bases and J by 3 bases; unmatched bases: 6.

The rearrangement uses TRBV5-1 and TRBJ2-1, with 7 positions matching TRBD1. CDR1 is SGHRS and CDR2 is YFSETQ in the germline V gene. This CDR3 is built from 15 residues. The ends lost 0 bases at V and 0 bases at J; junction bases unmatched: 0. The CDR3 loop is CASSLGQGSYNEQFF. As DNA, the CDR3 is TGCGCCAGCAGCTTGGGACAGGGCTCCTACAATGAGCAGTTCTTC.

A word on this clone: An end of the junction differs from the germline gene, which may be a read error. The CDR3 region has the DNA TGTGCCAGCCACCCCGCGGGACAAATTTTCACCTTT. It translates to CASHPAGQIFTF. This chain joins TRBV6-1 and TRBJ2-3; D might be TRBD1 or TRBD2, each matching 6 bases. Germline V gene data show CDR1 as MNHNS and CDR2 as SASEGT. The CDR3 is made up of 12 amino acids.

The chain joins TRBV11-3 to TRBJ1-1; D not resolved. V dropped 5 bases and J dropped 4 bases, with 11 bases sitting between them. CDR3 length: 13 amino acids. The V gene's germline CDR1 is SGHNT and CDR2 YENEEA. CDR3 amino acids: CASSVKRSTEAFF. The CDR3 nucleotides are TGTGCCAGCAGCGTAAAGCGTTCCACTGAAGCTTTCTTT.

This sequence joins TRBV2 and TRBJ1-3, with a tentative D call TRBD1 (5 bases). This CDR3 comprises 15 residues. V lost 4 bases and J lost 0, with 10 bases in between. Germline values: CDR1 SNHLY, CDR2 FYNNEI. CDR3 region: CASSVEGASGNTIYF. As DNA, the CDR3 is TGTGCCAGCAGTGTGGAAGGGGCCTCTGGAAACACCATATATTTT.

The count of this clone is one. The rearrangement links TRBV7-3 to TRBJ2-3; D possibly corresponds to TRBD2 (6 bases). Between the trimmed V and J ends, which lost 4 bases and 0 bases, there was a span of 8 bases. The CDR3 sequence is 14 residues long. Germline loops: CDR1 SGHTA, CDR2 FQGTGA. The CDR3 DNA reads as TGTGCCAGCAGCTCAGGGACTAGCACAGATACGCAGTATTTT. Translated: CASSSGTSTDTQYF.

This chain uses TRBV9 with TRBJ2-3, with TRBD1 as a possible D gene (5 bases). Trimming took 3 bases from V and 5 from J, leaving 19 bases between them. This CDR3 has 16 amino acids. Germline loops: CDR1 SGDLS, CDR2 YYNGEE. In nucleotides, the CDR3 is TGTGCCAGCAGCGAAGGGGTCCGGCTTGCGGAAGATACGCAGTATTTT. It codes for CASSEGVRLAEDTQYF.

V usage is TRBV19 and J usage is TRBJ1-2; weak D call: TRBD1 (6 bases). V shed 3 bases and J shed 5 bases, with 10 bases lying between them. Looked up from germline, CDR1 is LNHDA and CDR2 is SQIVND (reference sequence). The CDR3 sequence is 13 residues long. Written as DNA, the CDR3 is TGTGCCAGTAGTATTTCGAGGGGGTATGGCTACACCTTC. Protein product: CASSISRGYGYTF.

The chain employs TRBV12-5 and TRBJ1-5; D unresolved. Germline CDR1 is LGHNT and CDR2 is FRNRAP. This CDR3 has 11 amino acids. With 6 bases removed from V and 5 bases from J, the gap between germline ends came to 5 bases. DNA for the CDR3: TGTGCTAGTGGAGTAGATCAGCCCCAGCATTTT. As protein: CASGVDQPQHF.

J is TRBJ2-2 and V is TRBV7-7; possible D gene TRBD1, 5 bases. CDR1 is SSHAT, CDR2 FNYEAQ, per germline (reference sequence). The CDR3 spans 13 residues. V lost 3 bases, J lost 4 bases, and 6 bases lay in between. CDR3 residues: CASSFDSTGELFF. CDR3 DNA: TGTGCCAGCAGCTTCGACAGCACCGGGGAGCTGTTTTTT. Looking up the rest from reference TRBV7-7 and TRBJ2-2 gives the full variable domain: GAGVSQSPRYKVTKRGQDVTLRCDPISSHATLYWYQQALGQGPEFLTYFNYEAQPDKSGLPSDRFSAERPEGSISTLTIQRTEQRDSAMYRCASSFDSTGELFFGEGSRLTVL.

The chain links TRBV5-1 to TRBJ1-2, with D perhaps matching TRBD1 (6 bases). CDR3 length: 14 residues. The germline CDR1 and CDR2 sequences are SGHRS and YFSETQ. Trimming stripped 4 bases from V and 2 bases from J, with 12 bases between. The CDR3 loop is CASSPGTTNYGYTF. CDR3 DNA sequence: TGCGCCAGCAGCCCGGGGACAACGAACTATGGCTACACCTTC.

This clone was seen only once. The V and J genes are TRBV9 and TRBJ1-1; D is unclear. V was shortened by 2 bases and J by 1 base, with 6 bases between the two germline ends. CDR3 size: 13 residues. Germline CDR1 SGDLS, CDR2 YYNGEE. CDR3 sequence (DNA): TGTGCCAGCAGCGTCAGACAGAACACTGAAGCTTTCTTT. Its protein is CASSVRQNTEAFF.

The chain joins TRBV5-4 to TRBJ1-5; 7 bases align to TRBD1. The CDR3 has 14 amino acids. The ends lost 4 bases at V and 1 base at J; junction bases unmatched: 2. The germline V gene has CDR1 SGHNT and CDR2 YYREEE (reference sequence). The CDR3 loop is CASSRQGSNQPQHF. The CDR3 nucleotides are TGTGCCAGCAGCCGACAGGGCAGCAATCAGCCCCAGCATTTT.

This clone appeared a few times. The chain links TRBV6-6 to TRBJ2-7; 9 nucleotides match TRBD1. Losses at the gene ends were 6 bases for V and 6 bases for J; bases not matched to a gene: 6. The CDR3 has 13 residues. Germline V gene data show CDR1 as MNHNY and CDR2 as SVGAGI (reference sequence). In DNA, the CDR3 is TGTGCCAGCAGCTCGGACAGGGGTAGCGAGCAGTACGTC. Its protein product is CASSSDRGSEQYV.

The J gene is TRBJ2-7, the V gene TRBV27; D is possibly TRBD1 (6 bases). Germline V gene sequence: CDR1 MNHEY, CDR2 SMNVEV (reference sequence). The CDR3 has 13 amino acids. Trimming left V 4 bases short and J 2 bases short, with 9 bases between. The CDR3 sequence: CASSSGVAYEQYV. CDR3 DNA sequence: TGTGCCAGCAGTTCAGGGGTCGCCTACGAGCAGTACGTC.

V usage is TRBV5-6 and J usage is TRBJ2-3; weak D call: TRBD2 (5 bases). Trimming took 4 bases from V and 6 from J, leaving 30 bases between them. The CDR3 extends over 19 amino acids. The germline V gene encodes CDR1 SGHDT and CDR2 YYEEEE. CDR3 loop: CASSTLARWHIRGMDTQYF. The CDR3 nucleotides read TGTGCCAGCAGCACCTTGGCTAGGTGGCACATTCGGGGAATGGATACGCAGTATTTT. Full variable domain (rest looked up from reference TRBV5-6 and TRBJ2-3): DAGVTQSPTHLIKTRGQQVTLRCSPKSGHDTVSWYQQALGQGPQFIFQYYEEEERQRGNFPDRFSGHQFPNYSSELNVNALLLGDSALYLCASSTLARWHIRGMDTQYFGPGTRLTVL.

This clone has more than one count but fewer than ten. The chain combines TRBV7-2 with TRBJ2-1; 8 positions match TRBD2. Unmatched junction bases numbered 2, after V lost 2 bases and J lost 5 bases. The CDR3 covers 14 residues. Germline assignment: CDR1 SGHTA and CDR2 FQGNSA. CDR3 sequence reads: CASSLSGGHNEQFF. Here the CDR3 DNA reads TGTGCCAGCAGCTTAAGCGGGGGACACAATGAGCAGTTCTTC.

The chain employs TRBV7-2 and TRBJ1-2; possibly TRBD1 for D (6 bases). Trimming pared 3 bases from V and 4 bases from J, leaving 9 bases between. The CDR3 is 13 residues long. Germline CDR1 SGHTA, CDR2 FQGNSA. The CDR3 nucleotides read TGTGCCAGCAGCTTTGGACAGACCTATGGCTACACCTTC. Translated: CASSFGQTYGYTF.

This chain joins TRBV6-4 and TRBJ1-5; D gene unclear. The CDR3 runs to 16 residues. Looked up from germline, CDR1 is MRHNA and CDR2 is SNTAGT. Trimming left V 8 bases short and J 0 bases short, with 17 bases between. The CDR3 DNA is TGTGCCAGCTTTCGCCCATCGGATGATAGCAATCAGCCCCAGCATTTT. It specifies CASFRPSDDSNQPQHF.

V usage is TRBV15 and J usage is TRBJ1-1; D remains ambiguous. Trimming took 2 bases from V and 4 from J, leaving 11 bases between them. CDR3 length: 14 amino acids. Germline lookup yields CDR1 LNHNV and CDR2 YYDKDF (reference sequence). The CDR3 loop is CATSRTAPLTEAFF. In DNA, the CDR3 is TGTGCCACCAGCAGAACGGCCCCGCTCACTGAAGCTTTCTTT.

The CDR3 DNA sequence: TGTGCCATCAGTGGTACTTTAGCGGGGGGAGTCAACATTCAGTACTTC. Amino acids: CAISGTLAGGVNIQYF. V usage is TRBV10-3 and J usage is TRBJ2-4; 10 nucleotides match TRBD2. V trimming: 4 bases; J trimming: 7 bases; junction bases outside the gene matches: 10. The CDR3 has 16 amino acids. Germline CDR1 is ENHRY and CDR2 is SYGVKD.